Here is one T cell receptor (beta chain) with its context. This specimen belongs to a study of blood T cell repertoires in COVID-19. Study overall: From the United States, Italy and Spain came samples of acute and convalescent COVID-19.

CDR1 LGHDT and CDR2 YNNKEL come from the germline V gene (reference sequence). V lost 1 base and J lost 2; bases outside the gene matches: 1. This CDR3 has 14 amino acids. Authors' methods: Amplifying reference gene primers gave estimates of nucleated cell counts. This table comes from immunoSEQ multiplex PCR, and its TCRdb copy is limited to in-frame clones, with some not included. V, J and clone size were drawn from that table, and D and trimming were deduced from the DNA. The table lists 150,000 to 200,000 clones, around 87% of them singletons. One Seattle source followed patients from active infection through their disease course.

This TCR was sampled from a man aged 60 to 69 with COVID-19, enrolled during active disease. The chain links TRBV3-1 (or the pseudogene TRBV3-2) to TRBJ2-7; TRBD1 matches 8 bases. What was sequenced was peripheral blood. The CDR3 here is CASSQVGQAYEQYF. The CDR3 DNA sequence: TGTGCCAGCAGCCAAGTGGGACAGGCCTACGAGCAGTACTTC.